The source of this T cell receptor (beta chain) is a study of blood T cell repertoires in COVID-19. Study-wide context: From T cells, B-cell-depleted T cells, or PBMCs came the material, which was cDNA or gDNA.

Germline V gives CDR1 MNHEY, CDR2 SVGEGT. The length of the CDR3 is 18 residues. V was pared by 3 bases and J by 0 bases, with 8 bases of the junction left unmatched. In the study's own analysis: The authors estimated nucleated cell counts from reference gene primer amplification. Here immunoSEQ multiplex PCR was the method, and the copy in TCRdb shows in-frame clones only, minus some. From that table come the V and J calls and clone size; the DNA was used to work out D and trimming. The sample holds 160,000 or so clones; more than 65% are singletons and the top ten take over 8%. Sequencing used peripheral blood. The receptor's source is a woman aged 45-65 years with acute or convalescent COVID-19. This rearrangement joins TRBV6-2 or TRBV6-3 to TRBJ2-7; TRBD2 agrees at 13 bases. CDR3 protein: CASSYALLAGGSSYEQYF. The DNA for the CDR3 is TGTGCCAGCAGTTATGCGCTACTAGCGGGAGGGAGCTCCTACGAGCAGTACTTC.